This TCR beta chain was obtained from a study of beta chain features in type 1 diabetes. Since all of the isolated RNA was reverse transcribed, expressed TCRB transcripts were what got sequenced. This table comes from immunoSEQ multiplex PCR, and its TCRdb copy is limited to in-frame clones, with some not included. The repertoire has over 200,000 clones, roughly a tenth of them found once; the top ten carry over 0.015%. Germline V CDR1 and CDR2: LGHNT, FRNRAP. V lost 4 bases and J lost 7, with 10 bases in between. CDR3 length: 13 amino acids. Turning to this clone: Its specificity is unknown.

Study conclusions and caveats: Since sequencing was performed on cDNA, cells with high TCR expression could be over-represented. A moderate, significant TCRB CDR3 shortening appeared in type 1 diabetes across four CD4+ subsets.

The source of this sequence is a young man with type 1 diabetes. This chain joins TRBV12-5 and TRBJ2-2; tentatively, D is TRBD1 (6 bases). The material sequenced was naive CD4+ T cells from blood. CDR3 sequence (DNA): TGTGCTAGTGGTTCCCAGGGGTACGGGGAGCTGTTTTTT. It translates to CASGSQGYGELFF.